The rows below give T cell receptor beta chains drawn from one sample of a study of immune evolution from preneoplasia to lung adenocarcinoma. Sequencing was performed with immunoSEQ multiplex PCR; in TCRdb, only in-frame clones are kept and a portion is missing. The table has around 41,000 clones, 70% to 80% seen once. Sequencing was performed on FFPE invasive lung adenocarcinoma tissue. The receptors were sampled from a person between 60 and 69 years old with lung adenocarcinoma. Each CDR3 is given with its conserved first and last residue. Each record gives: J gene, clone size, V gene, CDR3 protein. The size of a clone is reported for some rows only, either as once, few or many, or as a class for expanded clones.

TRBJ2-2 | . | TRBV11-2 | CASSLVPGGTGNTGELFF
TRBJ2-7 | . | TRBV7-2 | CASSLDRRVVGEQYF
TRBJ1-1 | . | TRBV6-5 | CASSYGQGASKAFF
TRBJ1-5 | . | TRBV19 | CASVPRDSNQPQHF
TRBJ2-7 | . | TRBV2 | CASSPYSGRGEQYF
TRBJ1-5 | few | TRBV2 | CASSERRGHSNQPQHF
TRBJ2-2 | . | TRBV7-3 | CASSLRQAGAGELFF
TRBJ1-3 | once | TRBV4-2 | CASSQDNSGGGNTIYF
TRBJ1-1 | few | TRBV5-1 | CASSLDGMNTEAFF
TRBJ2-1 | . | TRBV11-3 | CASSLEGLAGGEQFF
TRBJ2-2 | . | TRBV30 | CAWSEAGVSTGELFF